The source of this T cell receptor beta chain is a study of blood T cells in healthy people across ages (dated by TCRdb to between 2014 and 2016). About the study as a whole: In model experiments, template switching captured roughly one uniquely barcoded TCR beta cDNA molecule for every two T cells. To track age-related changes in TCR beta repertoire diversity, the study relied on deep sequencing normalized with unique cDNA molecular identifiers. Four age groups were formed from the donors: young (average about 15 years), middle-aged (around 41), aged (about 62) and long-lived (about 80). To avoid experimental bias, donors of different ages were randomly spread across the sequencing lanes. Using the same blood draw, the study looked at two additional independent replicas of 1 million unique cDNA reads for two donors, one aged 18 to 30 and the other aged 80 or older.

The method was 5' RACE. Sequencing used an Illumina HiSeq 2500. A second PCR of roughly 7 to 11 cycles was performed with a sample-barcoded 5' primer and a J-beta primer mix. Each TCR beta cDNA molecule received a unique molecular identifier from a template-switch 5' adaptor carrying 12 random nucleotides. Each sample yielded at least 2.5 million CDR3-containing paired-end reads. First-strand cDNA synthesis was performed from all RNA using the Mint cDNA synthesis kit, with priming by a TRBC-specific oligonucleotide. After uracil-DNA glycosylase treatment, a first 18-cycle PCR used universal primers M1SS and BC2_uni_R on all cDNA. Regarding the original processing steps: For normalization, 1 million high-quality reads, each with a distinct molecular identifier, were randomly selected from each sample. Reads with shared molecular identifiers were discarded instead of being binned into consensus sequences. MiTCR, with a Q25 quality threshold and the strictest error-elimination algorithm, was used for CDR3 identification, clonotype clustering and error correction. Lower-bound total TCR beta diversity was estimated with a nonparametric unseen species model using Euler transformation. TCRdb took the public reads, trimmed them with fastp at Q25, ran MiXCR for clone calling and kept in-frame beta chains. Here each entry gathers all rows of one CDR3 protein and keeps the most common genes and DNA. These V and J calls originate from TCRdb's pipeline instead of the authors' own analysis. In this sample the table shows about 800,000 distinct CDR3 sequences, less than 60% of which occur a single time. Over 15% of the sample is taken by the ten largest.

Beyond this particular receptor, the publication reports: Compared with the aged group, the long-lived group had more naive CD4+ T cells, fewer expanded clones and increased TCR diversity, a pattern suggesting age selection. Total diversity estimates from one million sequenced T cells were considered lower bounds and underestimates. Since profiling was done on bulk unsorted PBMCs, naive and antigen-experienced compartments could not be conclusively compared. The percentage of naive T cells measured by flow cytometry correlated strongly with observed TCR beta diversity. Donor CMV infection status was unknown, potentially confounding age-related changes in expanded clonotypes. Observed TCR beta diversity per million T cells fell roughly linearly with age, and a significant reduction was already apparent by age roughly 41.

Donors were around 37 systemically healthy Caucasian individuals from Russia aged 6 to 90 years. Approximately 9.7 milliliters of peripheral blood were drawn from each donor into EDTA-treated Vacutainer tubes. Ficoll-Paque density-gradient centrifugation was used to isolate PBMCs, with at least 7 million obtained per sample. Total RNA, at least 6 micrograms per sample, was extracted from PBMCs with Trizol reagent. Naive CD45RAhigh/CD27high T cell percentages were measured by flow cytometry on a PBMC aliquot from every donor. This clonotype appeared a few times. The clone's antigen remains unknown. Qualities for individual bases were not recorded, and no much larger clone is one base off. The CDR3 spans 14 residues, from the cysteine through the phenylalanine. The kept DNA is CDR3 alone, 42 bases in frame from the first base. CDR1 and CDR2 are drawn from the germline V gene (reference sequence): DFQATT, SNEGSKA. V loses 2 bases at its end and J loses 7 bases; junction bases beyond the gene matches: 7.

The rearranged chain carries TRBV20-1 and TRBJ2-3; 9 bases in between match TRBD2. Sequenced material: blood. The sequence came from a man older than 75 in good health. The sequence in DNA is TGCAGTGCTAGAACCGGCGGGAGGGTTTATACGCAGTATTTT. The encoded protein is CSARTGGRVYTQYF.